This T cell receptor (beta chain) was identified during a study of blood T cell repertoires in COVID-19. As for the study in general: In each case, the material was cDNA or gDNA derived from T cells, B-cell-depleted T cells, or PBMCs.

The assay was immunoSEQ multiplex PCR, and TCRdb's table has in-frame clones only and misses some. The sample has around 120,000 clones; 70% to 80% are singletons. CDR1 is SGHAT and CDR2 is FQNNGV in the germline V gene. The CDR3 extends over 14 amino acids. V was pared by 2 bases and J by 2 bases, with 10 bases between. The V gene is TRBV11-2, the J gene TRBJ2-7; D is perhaps TRBD1 (5 bases). This sequence originates from a man between 70 and 80 years old with active or convalescent COVID-19. The sequenced sample was peripheral blood. CDR3 sequence reads: CASSLSPGPYEQYF. CDR3 sequence (DNA): TGTGCCAGCAGCTTATCACCAGGGCCCTACGAGCAGTACTTC.